This TCR beta chain was sequenced for a study of T-cell memory formation after mild COVID-19. Points from the study as a whole: The main location of contracting CD4+ clones was CM and EM, and that of contracting CD8+ clones was EMRA. Memory sampled before infection contained some responding clones, suggesting cross-reactive memory joined. The second-wave clones peaking on day 37 were not confirmed as SARS-CoV-2-specific.

TCRdb processed the 5' RACE reads anew with MiXCR; each CDR3 protein has one entry. The sample lists roughly 350,000 distinct CDR3 sequences; roughly 15% were seen once. Germline assignment: CDR1 SEHNR and CDR2 FQNEAQ (reference sequence). This CDR3 has 15 residues. V was shortened by 1 base and J by 3 bases, with 10 bases between the two germline ends. Concerning this clonotype: As yet, its antigen is unknown.

The chain uses TRBV7-9 and TRBJ2-1; tentatively, D is TRBD2 (5 bases). Sequencing was done on a sample of PBMCs or a T cell subset sorted from them (not recorded which). The receptor's source is a man aged 18 to 35 who had mild COVID-19 (a few samples of this study predate the infection). Cell type and time point are not known. The CDR3 loop is CASSLGAELYNEQFF. CDR3 nucleotide sequence: TGTGCCAGCAGCTTAGGAGCGGAGCTCTACAATGAGCAGTTCTTC. The variable domain in full, completed from reference TRBV7-9 and TRBJ2-1, reads DTGVSQNPRHKITKRGQNVTFRCDPISEHNRLYWYRQTLGQGPEFLTYFQNEAQLEKSRLLSDRFSAERPKGSFSTLEIQRTEQGDSAMYLCASSLGAELYNEQFFGPGTRLTVL.